This is a list of T cell receptor beta chains from one sample in a study of cytomegalovirus exposure and HLA in healthy donors. The method was immunoSEQ multiplex PCR; TCRdb's version includes in-frame clones alone and lacks a portion of them. Recorded for this sample: roughly 80,000 clones. Sequencing was performed on PBMCs. The source is a man aged 50-59 years in good health and CMV-seropositive. CDR3s include the opening cysteine and the closing phenylalanine or tryptophan. The D gene is left open where the match is weak.

>-|TRBJ2-5|TRBV11-1
CASSLDRETQYF
TGTGCCAGCAGCTTAGATCGGGAGACCCAGTACTTC
>TRBD1|TRBJ1-1|TRBV2
CASSQIQGRDTEAFF
TGTGCCAGCAGTCAGATACAGGGGAGAGACACTGAAGCTTTCTTT
>-|TRBJ1-2|TRBV15
CATSRDRSRGGYTF
TGTGCCACCAGCAGAGATCGAAGCAGGGGTGGCTACACCTTC
>TRBD2|TRBJ2-5|TRBV28
CASSSPSGRYAETQYF
TGTGCCAGCAGTTCCCCCAGCGGGAGGTATGCAGAGACCCAGTACTTC
>-|TRBJ2-3|TRBV2
CATVLDTQYF
TGTGCCACCGTCTTAGATACGCAGTATTTT
>-|TRBJ1-1|TRBV25-1
CASSEYRRGRNTEAFF
TGTGCCAGCAGTGAATATAGGAGGGGCCGAAACACTGAAGCTTTCTTT
>-|TRBJ1-4|TRBV7-2
CASSLAGRGLVTNEKLFF
TGTGCCAGCAGCTTAGCAGGCAGGGGCCTAGTCACTAATGAAAAACTGTTTTTT
>TRBD1|TRBJ1-4|TRBV6-5
CASSLSRDRDEKLFF
TGTGCCAGCAGTCTGAGTCGAGACAGGGATGAAAAACTGTTTTTT
>TRBD2|TRBJ2-1|TRBV5-1
CASSLALAGDRNEQFF
TGCGCCAGCAGCTTGGCCCTAGCGGGAGATCGGAATGAGCAGTTCTTC
>TRBD1|TRBJ1-1|TRBV5-1
CASSWGQGAITEAFF
TGCGCCAGCAGCTGGGGACAGGGGGCAATCACTGAAGCTTTCTTT
>-|TRBJ2-3|TRBV5-6
CASSQGQGGFTDTQYF
TGTGCCAGCAGCCAAGGACAGGGAGGGTTCACAGATACGCAGTATTTT
>-|TRBJ1-1|TRBV28
CASKGITEAFF
TGTGCCAGCAAGGGGATCACTGAAGCTTTCTTT
>-|TRBJ1-2|TRBV30
CASRRGGDYGYTF
TGTGCCTCGAGGCGGGGGGGCGACTATGGCTACACCTTC